Listed here are 11 T cell receptor beta chains from one sample, sequenced in a study of T cell responses to AZD1222 COVID-19 vaccine. TCRdb's table, derived via immunoSEQ multiplex PCR, lists solely in-frame clones and lacks some. The sample has 130,000 to 150,000 clones, around 89% seen once. Sequenced material: peripheral blood, taken on day 0 of AZD1222 vaccination. The receptors stem from an adult in good health.

J is TRBJ2-2 and V is TRBV28; D is possibly TRBD1 or TRBD2 (6 bases each). Germline V gives CDR1 MDHEN, CDR2 SYDVKM. CDR3 length: 14 residues. The V and J ends lost 8 bases and 1 base respectively, with 11 bases between them. The CDR3 protein is CASRGGRNTGELFF. CDR3 nucleotide sequence: TGTGCCAGCCGAGGGGGGCGGAACACCGGGGAGCTGTTTTTT.

The rearrangement links TRBV5-8 to TRBJ1-3; D unclear. CDR1 is SGHTS and CDR2 is YDEGEE in the germline V gene. This CDR3 spans 14 amino acids. The germline V and J ends were trimmed by 4 bases and 0 bases, with 8 bases remaining between them. CDR3 nucleotides: TGTGCCAGCAGCACTACAGTCTCTGGAAACACCATATATTTT. Translating it yields CASSTTVSGNTIYF.

The chain uses TRBV5-6 and TRBJ1-1, with 10 positions matching TRBD1. CDR3 length equals 16 residues. CDR1 and CDR2 (germline): SGHDT, YYEEEE. Trimming took 5 bases from V and 0 from J; bases not matched to a gene: 7. The CDR3 loop is CASRTGTGALNTEAFF. The CDR3 DNA reads as TGTGCCAGCAGGACCGGGACAGGGGCTTTGAACACTGAAGCTTTCTTT.

The chain employs TRBV14 and TRBJ2-1, with D perhaps TRBD2 (5 bases). The V end was cut by 5 bases, the J end by 5 bases, with 13 bases between. This CDR3 comprises 14 residues. Germline lookup yields CDR1 SGHDN and CDR2 FVKESK. CDR3 in DNA: TGTGCCAGCAGCAAGTACCTGAGGGACAATGAGCAGTTCTTC. It encodes CASSKYLRDNEQFF. Using reference TRBV14 and TRBJ2-1 for the parts outside the CDR3, the full variable domain is EAGVTQFPSHSVIEKGQTVTLRCDPISGHDNLYWYRRVMGKEIKFLLHFVKESKQDESGMPNNRFLAERTGGTYSTLKVQPAELEDSGVYFCASSKYLRDNEQFFGPGTRLTVL.

The chain links TRBV7-3 to TRBJ2-3; D remains ambiguous. The CDR3 totals 14 residues. Germline values: CDR1 SGHTA, CDR2 FQGTGA. The germline V and J ends were trimmed by 6 bases and 2 bases, with 12 bases remaining between them. The CDR3 DNA is TGTGCCAGCAGTCGAGAACTTTCCACAGATACGCAGTATTTT. This codes for CASSRELSTDTQYF.

The chain combines TRBV28 with TRBJ2-1; D may be TRBD2 (5 bases). From germline, CDR1 is MDHEN and CDR2 SYDVKM. Trimming left V 8 bases short and J 6 bases short, with 14 bases between. The CDR3 extends over 13 amino acids. The CDR3 region is CASVGVMGNEQFF. CDR3 DNA sequence: TGTGCCAGCGTGGGAGTGATGGGCAATGAGCAGTTCTTC.

The chain combines TRBV9 with TRBJ2-2; a possible D gene is TRBD1 (5 bases). The CDR3 has 14 residues. V shed 1 base and J shed 7 bases, with 11 bases lying between them. Germline-derived CDR1 and CDR2 are SGDLS and YYNGEE. DNA of the CDR3: TGTGCCAGCAGCGTACAGCCGGACATCGGGGAGCTGTTTTTT. It yields the protein CASSVQPDIGELFF. The full variable domain, with the rest looked up from reference TRBV9 and TRBJ2-2, is DSGVTQTPKHLITATGQRVTLRCSPRSGDLSVYWYQQSLDQGLQFLIQYYNGEERAKGNILERFSAQQFPDLHSELNLSSLELGDSALYFCASSVQPDIGELFFGEGSRLTVL.

The rearrangement joins TRBV28 to TRBJ1-1; tentatively, D is TRBD1 (5 bases). The CDR3 has 14 residues. From germline, CDR1 is MDHEN and CDR2 SYDVKM. V was pared by 3 bases and J by 0 bases, with 8 bases between. CDR3: CASSFQGVNTEAFF. Here the CDR3 DNA reads TGTGCCAGCAGTTTTCAGGGAGTGAACACTGAAGCTTTCTTT.

This chain connects TRBV11-3 to TRBJ1-1; D is unresolved. Trimming pared 8 bases from V and 2 bases from J, leaving 12 bases between. Per germline, CDR1 SGHNT and CDR2 YENEEA. The CDR3 sequence is 13 residues long. The CDR3 spells CASVLRANTEAFF. The DNA of the CDR3 is TGTGCCAGCGTTTTGAGGGCAAACACTGAAGCTTTCTTT.

This rearrangement joins TRBV14 to TRBJ1-2; D unclear. The germline V gene encodes CDR1 SGHDN and CDR2 FVKESK. The CDR3 consists of 14 residues. The ends were cut back, 4 bases at V and 4 bases at J, with 13 bases in the middle. CDR3 region: CASSPYLTGYGYTF. CDR3 DNA sequence: TGTGCCAGCAGCCCCTATCTGACGGGCTATGGCTACACCTTC.

The genes are TRBV4-3 and TRBJ1-2; D uncertain. Trimming shortened V by 4 bases and J by 0 bases, and 9 bases separated the two germline ends. Germline V gene lookup returns CDR1 LGHNA and CDR2 YSLEER. The CDR3 totals 14 residues. The CDR3 bases are TGCGCCAGCAGCCGGAAGGGCACTAACTATGGCTACACCTTC. Its translation is CASSRKGTNYGYTF.